The T cell receptor (beta chain) under discussion was sequenced for a study of Graves' ophthalmopathy and Graves' hyperthyroidism. Transcripts of RNA were the source for amplifying TCR beta CDR3 regions. HTBI-primed first-round RT-PCR preceded second-round multiplex PCR. TCRdb reprocessed the multiplex PCR reads via MiXCR and lists one record per CDR3 protein. The table shows 240,000 or so distinct CDR3 sequences, with 45% to 55% occurring only once. The CDR3 contains 16 residues. Germline V gives CDR1 SGHTA, CDR2 FQGNSA. Trimming removed 5 bases from V and 5 bases from J; junction bases left unmatched: 9.

Material: peripheral blood. This chain joins TRBV7-2 and TRBJ2-7; 13 positions agree with TRBD2. This clonotype originated in an adult man with Graves' ophthalmopathy. The CDR3 DNA is TGTGCCAGCAGCCCCGCCGGACTAGCGGGGGTTCACGAGCAGTACTTC. Translating it yields CASSPAGLAGVHEQYF.